This paragraph covers one T cell receptor beta chain sequence. Repertoires were generated with immunoSEQ multiplex PCR, while TCRdb's copy carries only in-frame clones and drops some. The sample records around 100,000 clones, about 83% being singletons. The record originates from a study of OX40 agonist ivuxolimab in advanced cancers. Looked up from germline, CDR1 is SGHNT and CDR2 is YYREEE (reference sequence). The CDR3 is 14 amino acids. J lost 4 bases, V lost 4 bases, and 4 bases had no gene match. The source of this sequence is an adult with an advanced solid tumor such as melanoma, head and neck, liver or kidney cancer. V gene TRBV5-4 combines with J gene TRBJ2-7, with 11 bases aligning to TRBD1. Here the sequenced sample was CD4+ or CD8+ T cells sorted from blood, taken in a trial of the OX40 agonist ivuxolimab. The CDR3 is CASSPDRGRYEQYF. In DNA form, the CDR3 reads TGTGCCAGCAGCCCGGACAGGGGGCGTTACGAGCAGTACTTC.